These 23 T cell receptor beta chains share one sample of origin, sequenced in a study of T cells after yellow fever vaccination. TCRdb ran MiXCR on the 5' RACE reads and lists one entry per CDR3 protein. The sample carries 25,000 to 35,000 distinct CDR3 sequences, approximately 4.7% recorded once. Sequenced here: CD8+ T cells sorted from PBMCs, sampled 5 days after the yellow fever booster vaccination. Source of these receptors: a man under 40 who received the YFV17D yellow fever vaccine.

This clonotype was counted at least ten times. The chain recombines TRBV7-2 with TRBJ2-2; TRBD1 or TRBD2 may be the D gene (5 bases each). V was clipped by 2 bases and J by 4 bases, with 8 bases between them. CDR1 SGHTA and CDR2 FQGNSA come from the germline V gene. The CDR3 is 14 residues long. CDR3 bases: TGTGCCAGCAGCTTAACTGGGGGCACCGGGGAGCTGTTTTTT. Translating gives CASSLTGGTGELFF.

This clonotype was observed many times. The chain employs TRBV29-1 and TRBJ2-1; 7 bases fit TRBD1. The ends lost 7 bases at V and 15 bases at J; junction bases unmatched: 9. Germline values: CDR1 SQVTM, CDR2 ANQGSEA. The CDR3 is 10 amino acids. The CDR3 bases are TGCAGCGCGTTAGACAGGGACCGGTTCTTC. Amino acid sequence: CSALDRDRFF.

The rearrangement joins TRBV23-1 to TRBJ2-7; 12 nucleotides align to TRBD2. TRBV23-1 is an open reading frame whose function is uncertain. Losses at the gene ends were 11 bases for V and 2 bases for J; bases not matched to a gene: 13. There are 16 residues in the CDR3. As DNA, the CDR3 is TGCGCCGTCGGCCTAGCGGGAGGGCTTAGAACCTACGAGCAGTACTTC. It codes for CAVGLAGGLRTYEQYF.

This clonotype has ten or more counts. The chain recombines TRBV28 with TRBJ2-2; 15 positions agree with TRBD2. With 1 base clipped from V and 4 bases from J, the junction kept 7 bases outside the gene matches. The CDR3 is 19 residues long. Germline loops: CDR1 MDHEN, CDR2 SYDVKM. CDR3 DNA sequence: TGTGCCAGCAGTTTATTAGGACTAGCGGGAGGGCCGGGCACCGGGGAGCTGTTTTTT. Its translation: CASSLLGLAGGPGTGELFF.

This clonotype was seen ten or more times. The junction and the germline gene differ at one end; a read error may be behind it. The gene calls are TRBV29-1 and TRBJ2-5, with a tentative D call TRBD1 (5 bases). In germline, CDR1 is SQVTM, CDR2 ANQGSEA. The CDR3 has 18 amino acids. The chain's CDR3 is CSVEGWKDTKFGRETQYF. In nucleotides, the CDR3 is TGCAGCGTCGAAGGGTGGAAGGACACCAAATTTGGGCGAGAGACCCAGTACTTC.

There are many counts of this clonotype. The CDR3 reads CASSPTSGIHEQYF. The CDR3 DNA follows: TGTGCCAGCAGTCCGACTAGCGGTATACACGAGCAGTACTTC. The chain is built from TRBV27 and TRBJ2-7, with 9 bases identical to TRBD2. The CDR3 totals 14 residues. Germline loops: CDR1 MNHEY, CDR2 SMNVEV (reference sequence). V gave up 5 bases and J gave up 5 bases; unmatched junction bases: 7.

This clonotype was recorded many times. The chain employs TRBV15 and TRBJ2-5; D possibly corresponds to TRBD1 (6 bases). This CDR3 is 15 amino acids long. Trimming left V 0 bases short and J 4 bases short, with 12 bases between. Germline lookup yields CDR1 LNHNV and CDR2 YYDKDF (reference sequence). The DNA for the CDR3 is TGTGCCACCAGCAGAGATCTCGGCAGGGGAGAGACCCAGTACTTC. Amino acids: CATSRDLGRGETQYF.

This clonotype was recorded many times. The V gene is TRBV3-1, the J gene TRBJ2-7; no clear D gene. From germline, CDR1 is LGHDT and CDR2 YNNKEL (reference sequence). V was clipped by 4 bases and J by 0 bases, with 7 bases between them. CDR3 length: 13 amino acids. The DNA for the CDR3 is TGTGCCAGCAGCCCCGGCAACTCCTACGAGCAGTACTTC. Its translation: CASSPGNSYEQYF.

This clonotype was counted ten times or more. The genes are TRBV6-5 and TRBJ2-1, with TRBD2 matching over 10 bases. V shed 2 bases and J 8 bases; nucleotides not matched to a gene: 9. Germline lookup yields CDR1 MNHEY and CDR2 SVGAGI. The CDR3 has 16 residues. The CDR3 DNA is TGTGCCAGCAGTTACCGTAGCGGGAGGCCTGACTATGAGCAGTTCTTC. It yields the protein CASSYRSGRPDYEQFF.

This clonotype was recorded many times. CDR3: CSVVTLGGAFF. DNA of the CDR3: TGCAGCGTTGTGACGTTGGGAGGAGCTTTCTTT. This sequence joins TRBV29-1 and TRBJ1-1, with D hard to call. The germline V gene has CDR1 SQVTM and CDR2 ANQGSEA. Trimming stripped 4 bases from V and 10 bases from J, with 13 bases between. The CDR3 totals 11 residues.

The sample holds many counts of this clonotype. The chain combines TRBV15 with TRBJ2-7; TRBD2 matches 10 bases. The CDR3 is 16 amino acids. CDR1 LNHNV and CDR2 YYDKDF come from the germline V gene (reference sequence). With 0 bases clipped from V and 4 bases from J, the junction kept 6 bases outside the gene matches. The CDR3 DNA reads TGTGCCACCAGCAGAGATCGCGGACTAGCGGTTTACGAGCAGTACTTC. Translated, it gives CATSRDRGLAVYEQYF.

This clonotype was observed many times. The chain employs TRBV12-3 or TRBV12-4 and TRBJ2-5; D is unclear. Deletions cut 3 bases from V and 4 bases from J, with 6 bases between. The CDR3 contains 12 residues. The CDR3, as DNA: TGTGCCAGCAGTTTCGCCCGAGAGACCCAGTACTTC. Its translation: CASSFARETQYF.

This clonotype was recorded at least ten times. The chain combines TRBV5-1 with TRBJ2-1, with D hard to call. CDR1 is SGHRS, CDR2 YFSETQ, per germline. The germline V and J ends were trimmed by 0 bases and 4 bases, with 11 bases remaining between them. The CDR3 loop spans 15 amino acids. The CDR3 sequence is CASSLVDRIYNEQFF. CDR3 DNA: TGCGCCAGCAGCTTGGTGGATCGAATATACAATGAGCAGTTCTTC. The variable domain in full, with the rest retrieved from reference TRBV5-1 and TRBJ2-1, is KAGVTQTPRYLIKTRGQQVTLSCSPISGHRSVSWYQQTPGQGLQFLFEYFSETQRNKGNFPGRFSGRQFSNSRSEMNVSTLELGDSALYLCASSLVDRIYNEQFFGPGTRLTVL.

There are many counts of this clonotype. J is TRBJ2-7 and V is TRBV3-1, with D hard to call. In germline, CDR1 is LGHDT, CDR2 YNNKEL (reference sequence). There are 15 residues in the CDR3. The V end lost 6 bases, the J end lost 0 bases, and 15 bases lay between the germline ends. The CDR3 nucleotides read TGTGCCAGCAGGTCCCCGGGTAGCCCCTCCTACGAGCAGTACTTC. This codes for CASRSPGSPSYEQYF.

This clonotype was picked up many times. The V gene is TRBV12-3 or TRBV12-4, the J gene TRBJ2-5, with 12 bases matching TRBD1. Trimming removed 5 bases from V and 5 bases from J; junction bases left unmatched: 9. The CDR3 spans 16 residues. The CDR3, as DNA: TGTGCCAGCAGTCCCCCCGGGACAGGGGGCGGTGAGACCCAGTACTTC. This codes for CASSPPGTGGGETQYF.

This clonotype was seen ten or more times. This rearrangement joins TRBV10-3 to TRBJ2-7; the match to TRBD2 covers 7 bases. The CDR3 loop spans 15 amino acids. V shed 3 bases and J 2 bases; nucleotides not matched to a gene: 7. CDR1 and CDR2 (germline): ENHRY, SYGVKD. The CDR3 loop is CAISDGGESAYEQYF. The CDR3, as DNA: TGTGCCATCAGTGATGGGGGGGAGAGCGCCTACGAGCAGTACTTC.

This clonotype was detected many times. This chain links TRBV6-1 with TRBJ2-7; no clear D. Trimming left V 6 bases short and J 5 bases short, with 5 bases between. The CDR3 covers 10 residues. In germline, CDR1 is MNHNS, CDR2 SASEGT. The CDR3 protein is CASSGNEQYF. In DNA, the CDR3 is TGTGCCAGCAGCGGTAACGAGCAGTACTTC.

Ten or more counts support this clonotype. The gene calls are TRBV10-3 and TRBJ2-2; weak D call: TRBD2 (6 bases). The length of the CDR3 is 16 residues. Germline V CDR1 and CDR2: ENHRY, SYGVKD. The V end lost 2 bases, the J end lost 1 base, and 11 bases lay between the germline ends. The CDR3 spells CAISEEEGKNTGELFF. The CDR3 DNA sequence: TGTGCCATCAGTGAGGAGGAGGGGAAGAACACCGGGGAGCTGTTTTTT.

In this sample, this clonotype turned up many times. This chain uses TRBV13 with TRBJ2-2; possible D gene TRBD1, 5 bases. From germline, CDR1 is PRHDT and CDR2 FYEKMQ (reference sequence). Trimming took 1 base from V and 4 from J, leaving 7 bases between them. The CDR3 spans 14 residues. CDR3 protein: CASSLAGPTGELFF. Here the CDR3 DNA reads TGTGCCAGCAGCTTAGCAGGGCCCACCGGGGAGCTGTTTTTT.

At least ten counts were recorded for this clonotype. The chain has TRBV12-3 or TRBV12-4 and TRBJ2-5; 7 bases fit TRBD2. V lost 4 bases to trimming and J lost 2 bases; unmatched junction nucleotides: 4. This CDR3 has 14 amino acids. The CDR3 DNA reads TGTGCCAGCAGTTACCCGCGGGAGCAAGAGACCCAGTACTTC. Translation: CASSYPREQETQYF.

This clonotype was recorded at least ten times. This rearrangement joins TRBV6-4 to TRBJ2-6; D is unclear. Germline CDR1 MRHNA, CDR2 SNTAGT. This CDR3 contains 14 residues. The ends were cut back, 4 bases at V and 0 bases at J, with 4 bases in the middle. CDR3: CASSADSGANVLTF. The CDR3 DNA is TGTGCCAGCAGTGCCGACTCTGGGGCCAACGTCCTGACTTTC.

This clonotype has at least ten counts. The CDR3 region has the DNA TGTGCCAGCAGCTTGATGGATCCGGGACTAGCGGGAGTAGGGACCGGGGAGCTGTTTTTT. Amino acid sequence: CASSLMDPGLAGVGTGELFF. The chain joins TRBV11-2 to TRBJ2-2; 14 bases match TRBD2. This CDR3 is built from 20 residues. From germline, CDR1 is SGHAT and CDR2 FQNNGV. J lost 5 bases, V lost 3 bases, and 14 bases had no gene match.

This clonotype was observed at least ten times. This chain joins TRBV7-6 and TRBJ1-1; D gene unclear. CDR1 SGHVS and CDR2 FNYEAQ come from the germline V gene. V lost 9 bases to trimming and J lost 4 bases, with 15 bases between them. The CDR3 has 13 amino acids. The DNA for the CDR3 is TGTGCCAGTGCCTCTAGCCGGGTCACTGAAGCTTTCTTT. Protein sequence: CASASSRVTEAFF.